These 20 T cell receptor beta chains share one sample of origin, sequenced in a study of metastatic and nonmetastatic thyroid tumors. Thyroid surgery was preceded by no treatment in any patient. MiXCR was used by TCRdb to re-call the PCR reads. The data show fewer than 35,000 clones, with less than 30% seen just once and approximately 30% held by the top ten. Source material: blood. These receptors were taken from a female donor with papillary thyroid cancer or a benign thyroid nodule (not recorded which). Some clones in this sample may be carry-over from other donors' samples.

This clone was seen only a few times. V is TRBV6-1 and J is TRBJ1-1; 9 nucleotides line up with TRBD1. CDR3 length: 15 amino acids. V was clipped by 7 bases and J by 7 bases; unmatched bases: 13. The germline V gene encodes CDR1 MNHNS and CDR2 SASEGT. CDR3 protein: CASNNPGQGGGEAFF. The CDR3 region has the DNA TGTGCCAGCAACAACCCGGGACAGGGTGGGGGTGAAGCTTTCTTT.

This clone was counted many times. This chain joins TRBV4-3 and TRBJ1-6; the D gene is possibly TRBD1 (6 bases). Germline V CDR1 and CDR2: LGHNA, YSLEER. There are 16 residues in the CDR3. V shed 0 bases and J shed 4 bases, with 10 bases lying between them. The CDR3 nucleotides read TGCGCCAGCAGCCAAGATCAACAGGGTTATAATTCACCCCTCCACTTT. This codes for CASSQDQQGYNSPLHF.

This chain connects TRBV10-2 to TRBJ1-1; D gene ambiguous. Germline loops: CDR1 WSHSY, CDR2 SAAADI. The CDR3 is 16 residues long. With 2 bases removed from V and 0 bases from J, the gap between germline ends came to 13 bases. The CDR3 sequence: CASSEIGFLMNTEAFF. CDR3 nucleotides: TGCGCCAGCAGTGAGATTGGGTTTCTTATGAACACTGAAGCTTTCTTT.

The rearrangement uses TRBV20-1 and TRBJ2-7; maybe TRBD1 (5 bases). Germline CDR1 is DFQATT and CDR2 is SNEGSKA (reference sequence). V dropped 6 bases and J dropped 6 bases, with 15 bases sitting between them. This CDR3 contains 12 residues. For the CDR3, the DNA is TGCAGTGCCCTTCCTAGAACAGGCGAGCAGTACTTC. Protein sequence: CSALPRTGEQYF.

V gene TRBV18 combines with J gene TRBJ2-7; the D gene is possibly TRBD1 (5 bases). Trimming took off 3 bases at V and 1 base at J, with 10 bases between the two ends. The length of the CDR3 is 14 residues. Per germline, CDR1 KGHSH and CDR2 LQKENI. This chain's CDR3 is CASSPPTASYEQYF. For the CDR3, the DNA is TGTGCCAGCTCACCTCCGACAGCTTCCTACGAGCAGTACTTC.

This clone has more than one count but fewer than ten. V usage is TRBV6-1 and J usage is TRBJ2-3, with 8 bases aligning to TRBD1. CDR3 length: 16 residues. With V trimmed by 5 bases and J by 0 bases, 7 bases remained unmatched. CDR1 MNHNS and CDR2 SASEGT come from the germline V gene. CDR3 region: CASSQGAGPSTDTQYF. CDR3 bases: TGTGCCAGCAGTCAGGGGGCCGGGCCTAGCACAGATACGCAGTATTTT.

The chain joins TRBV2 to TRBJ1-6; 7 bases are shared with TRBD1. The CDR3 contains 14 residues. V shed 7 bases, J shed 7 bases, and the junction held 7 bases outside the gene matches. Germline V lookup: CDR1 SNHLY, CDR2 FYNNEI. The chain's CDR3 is CASTRDSFNSPLHF. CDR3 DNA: TGTGCCAGCACCCGGGACAGCTTCAATTCACCCCTCCACTTT.

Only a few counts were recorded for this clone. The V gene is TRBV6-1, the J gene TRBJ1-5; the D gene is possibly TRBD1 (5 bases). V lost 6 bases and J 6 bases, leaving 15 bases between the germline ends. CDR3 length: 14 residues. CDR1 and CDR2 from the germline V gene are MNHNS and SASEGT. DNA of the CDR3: TGTGCCAGCAGGGATACAGGTACAGGTCAGCCCCAGCATTTT. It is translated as CASRDTGTGQPQHF.

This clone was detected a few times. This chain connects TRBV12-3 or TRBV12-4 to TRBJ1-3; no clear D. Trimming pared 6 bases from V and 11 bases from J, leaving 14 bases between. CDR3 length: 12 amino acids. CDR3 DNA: TGTGCCAGCAGCCCCAATGTAGGTTCCATATATTTT. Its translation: CASSPNVGSIYF.

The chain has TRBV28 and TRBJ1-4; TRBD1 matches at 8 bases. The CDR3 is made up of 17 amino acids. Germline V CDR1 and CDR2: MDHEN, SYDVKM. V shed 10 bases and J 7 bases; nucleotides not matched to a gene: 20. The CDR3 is CATKGTGITLGAEKLFF. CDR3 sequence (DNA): TGTGCCACAAAAGGGACAGGAATTACCCTTGGGGCTGAAAAACTGTTTTTT.

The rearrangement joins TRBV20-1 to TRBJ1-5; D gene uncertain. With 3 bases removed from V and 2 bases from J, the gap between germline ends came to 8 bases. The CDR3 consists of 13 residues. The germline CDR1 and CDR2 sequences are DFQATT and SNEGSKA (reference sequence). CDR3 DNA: TGCAGTGCTAGCGTGTTGGGCAATCAGCCCCAGCATTTT. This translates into CSASVLGNQPQHF.

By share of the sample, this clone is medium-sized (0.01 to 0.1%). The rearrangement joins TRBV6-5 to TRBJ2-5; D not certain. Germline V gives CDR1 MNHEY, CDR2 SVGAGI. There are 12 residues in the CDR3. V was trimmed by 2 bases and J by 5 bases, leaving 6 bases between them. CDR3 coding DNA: TGTGCCAGCAGTTACGAATTGGAGACCCAGTACTTC. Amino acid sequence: CASSYELETQYF.

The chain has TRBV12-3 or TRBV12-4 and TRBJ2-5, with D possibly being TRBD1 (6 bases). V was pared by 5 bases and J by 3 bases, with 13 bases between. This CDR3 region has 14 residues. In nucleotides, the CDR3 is TGTGCCAGCAGTACAGGGATTCTCGAAGAGACCCAGTACTTC. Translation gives CASSTGILEETQYF.

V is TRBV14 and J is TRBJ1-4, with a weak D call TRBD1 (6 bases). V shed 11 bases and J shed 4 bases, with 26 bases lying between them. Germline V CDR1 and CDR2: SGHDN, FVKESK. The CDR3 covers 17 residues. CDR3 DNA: TGTGCCCCCAGGGGCAGGGGTCATGTGTCTATTAATGAAAAACTGTTTTTT. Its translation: CAPRGRGHVSINEKLFF.

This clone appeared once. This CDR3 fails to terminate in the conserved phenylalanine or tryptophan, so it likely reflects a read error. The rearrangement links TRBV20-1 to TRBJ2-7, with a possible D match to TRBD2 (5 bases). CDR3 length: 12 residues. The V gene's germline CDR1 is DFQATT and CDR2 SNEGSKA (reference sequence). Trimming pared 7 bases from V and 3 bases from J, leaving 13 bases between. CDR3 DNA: TGCAGTGGGGAGCCCTGCCTCTACGAGCAGTACCTC. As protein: CSGEPCLYEQYL.

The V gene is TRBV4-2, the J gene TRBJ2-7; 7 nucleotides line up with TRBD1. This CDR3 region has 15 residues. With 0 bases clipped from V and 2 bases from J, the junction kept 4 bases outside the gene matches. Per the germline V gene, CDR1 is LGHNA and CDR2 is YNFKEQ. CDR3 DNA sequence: TGTGCCAGCAGCCAAGAGGGGACAGCGGCCTACGAGCAGTACTTC. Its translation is CASSQEGTAAYEQYF.

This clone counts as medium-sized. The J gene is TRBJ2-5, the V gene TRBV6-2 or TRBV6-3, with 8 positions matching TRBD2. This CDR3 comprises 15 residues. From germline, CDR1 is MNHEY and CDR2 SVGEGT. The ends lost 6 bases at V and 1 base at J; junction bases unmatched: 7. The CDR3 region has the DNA TGTGCCAGCAGCTGGATACTAGCGGCCCAAGAGACCCAGTACTTC. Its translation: CASSWILAAQETQYF.

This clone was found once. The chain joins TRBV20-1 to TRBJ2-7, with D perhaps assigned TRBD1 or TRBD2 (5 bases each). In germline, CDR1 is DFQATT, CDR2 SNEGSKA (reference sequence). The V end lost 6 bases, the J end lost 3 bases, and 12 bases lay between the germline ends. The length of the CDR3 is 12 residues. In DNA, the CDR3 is TGCAGTGCGGTGGGGGAGCTCTACGAGCAGTACTTC. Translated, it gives CSAVGELYEQYF.

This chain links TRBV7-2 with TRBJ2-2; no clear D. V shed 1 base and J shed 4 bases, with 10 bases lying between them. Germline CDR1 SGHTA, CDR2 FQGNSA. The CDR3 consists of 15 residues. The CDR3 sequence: CASSLGIGITGELFF. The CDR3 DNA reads TGTGCCAGCAGCTTAGGGATTGGAATCACCGGGGAGCTGTTTTTT.

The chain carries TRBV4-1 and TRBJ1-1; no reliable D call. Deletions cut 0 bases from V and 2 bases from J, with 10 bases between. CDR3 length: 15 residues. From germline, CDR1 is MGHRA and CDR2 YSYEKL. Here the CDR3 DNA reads TGCGCCAGCAGCCAAGATCTGCGGGGAAACACTGAAGCTTTCTTT. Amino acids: CASSQDLRGNTEAFF.